The 26 T cell receptor beta chains in this list originate from one sample, sequenced in a study of blood T cell repertoires in COVID-19. Profiled with immunoSEQ multiplex PCR; TCRdb holds only in-frame clones, not every one. The data contain around 250,000 clones, 70% to 90% of them seen just once; the ten biggest clones take up 1.9%. What was sequenced was PBMCs or T cells enriched from blood (not recorded which). The origin of the receptors is a woman aged 50 to 65 who had recovered from COVID-19.

This clone was recorded many times. The V gene is TRBV5-1, the J gene TRBJ2-7, with 8 bases lining up with TRBD1. The CDR3 is 14 residues long. The V and J ends lost 6 bases and 4 bases, in that order; junction bases with no gene match: 9. Germline CDR1 SGHRS, CDR2 YFSETQ. CDR3 coding DNA: TGCGCCAGCAAGGGCGAGCAGGGGGCTTACGAGCAGTACTTC. Residues: CASKGEQGAYEQYF.

The count of this clone is one. The chain is built from TRBV10-3 and TRBJ1-1; maybe TRBD1 (5 bases). V lost 6 bases to trimming and J lost 2 bases, with 13 bases between them. The germline CDR1 and CDR2 sequences are ENHRY and SYGVKD. CDR3 length: 14 residues. The CDR3 nucleotides read TGTGCCATCAGAGAGGACATCGGTAACACTGAAGCTTTCTTT. Translating gives CAIREDIGNTEAFF.

V gene TRBV7-8 combines with J gene TRBJ2-7; 8 positions agree with TRBD2. Germline lookup yields CDR1 SGHVS and CDR2 FQNEAQ. The CDR3 sequence is 15 residues long. V lost 2 bases to trimming and J lost 5 bases; unmatched junction nucleotides: 8. CDR3 DNA: TGTGCCAGCAGCTTAAGCGGGAGCTATAAGGACGAGCAGTACTTC. It translates to CASSLSGSYKDEQYF.

This clone came up once. The rearrangement uses TRBV28 and TRBJ2-3; 15 positions agree with TRBD2. This CDR3 is built from 19 residues. Germline V CDR1 and CDR2: MDHEN, SYDVKM. J was trimmed by 4 bases and V by 4 bases; bases with no gene match: 12. Here the CDR3 DNA reads TGTGCCAGCAGTTCCCCTGGACTAGCGGGAGGGTTGTCCCCAGATACGCAGTATTTT. This gives the protein CASSSPGLAGGLSPDTQYF.

The chain couples TRBV7-9 to TRBJ2-2, with D possibly TRBD2 on 5 matching bases. The V and J ends lost 4 bases and 7 bases respectively, with 16 bases between them. CDR1 SEHNR and CDR2 FQNEAQ come from the germline V gene (reference sequence). The CDR3 contains 15 residues. The CDR3 is CASSSPREYDGELFF. The CDR3 DNA is TGTGCCAGCAGCTCCCCACGGGAATATGACGGGGAGCTGTTTTTT.

The DNA for the CDR3 is TGTGCCAGCAGCCGTAATGAAAAACTGTTTTTT. The encoded protein is CASSRNEKLFF. The V and J genes are TRBV25-1 and TRBJ1-4, with no clear D. The V gene lost 6 bases and the J gene lost 4 bases, with 3 bases spanning the gap. This CDR3 region has 11 residues. Germline V gives CDR1 MGHDK, CDR2 SYGVNS.

The chain recombines TRBV30 with TRBJ2-1; 11 bases line up with TRBD2. Germline values: CDR1 GTSNPN, CDR2 SVGIG (reference sequence). The CDR3 sequence is 16 residues long. The J segment lost 2 bases and the V segment lost 2 bases, leaving 5 bases of the junction unmatched. CDR3 residues: CAWSKTSGTTYNEQFF. The DNA for the CDR3 is TGTGCCTGGAGTAAGACTAGCGGGACGACCTACAATGAGCAGTTCTTC. The variable domain in full, with the rest retrieved from reference TRBV30 and TRBJ2-1, is SQTIHQWPATLVQPVGSPLSLECTVEGTSNPNLYWYRQAAGRGLQLLFYSVGIGQISSEVPQNLSASRPQDRQFILSSKKLLLSDSGFYLCAWSKTSGTTYNEQFFGPGTRLTVL.

CDR3 amino acids: CASSRMPVNTEAFF. The CDR3 DNA follows: TGTGCCAGCAGCCGCATGCCGGTTAACACTGAAGCTTTCTTT. This sequence joins TRBV3-1 (or the pseudogene TRBV3-2) and TRBJ1-1, with D hard to call. Trimming cost V 4 bases and J 2 bases, with 11 bases left between them. CDR3 length: 14 residues. The germline V gene has CDR1 LGHDT and CDR2 YNNKEL (reference sequence).

The rearrangement uses TRBV29-1 and TRBJ1-1; no clear D gene. Trimming took 0 bases from V and 3 from J, leaving 8 bases between them. Germline CDR1 SQVTM, CDR2 ANQGSEA. The CDR3 loop spans 13 amino acids. The CDR3 bases are TGCAGCGTTGAAGATACGGGGTACACTGAAGCTTTCTTT. Protein sequence: CSVEDTGYTEAFF.

The V gene is TRBV7-2, the J gene TRBJ2-1, with TRBD2 matching 8 bases. V dropped 1 base and J dropped 5; count of bases not matched to a gene: 7. CDR3 size: 16 residues. Germline loops: CDR1 SGHTA, CDR2 FQGNSA. The CDR3 DNA is TGTGCCAGCAGCTTAGAAGGCGGGAGGCCTAACAATGAGCAGTTCTTC. Protein product: CASSLEGGRPNNEQFF.

CDR3 sequence: CASSETPAGEQYF. CDR3 bases: TGTGCCAGCAGTGAAACGCCAGCGGGAGAGCAGTACTTC. V gene TRBV2 combines with J gene TRBJ2-7, with 7 nucleotides matching TRBD2. J lost 7 bases, V lost 2 bases, and 5 bases had no gene match. The CDR3 extends over 13 amino acids. Germline V gene lookup returns CDR1 SNHLY and CDR2 FYNNEI.

The CDR3 DNA reads TGTGCCAGTAGTATGGCAGTACATAACTATGGCTACACCTTC. It specifies CASSMAVHNYGYTF. The gene calls are TRBV19 and TRBJ1-2; D is unresolved. The CDR3 is made up of 14 amino acids. The V and J ends lost 3 bases and 1 base respectively, with 9 bases between them. CDR1 LNHDA and CDR2 SQIVND come from the germline V gene (reference sequence).

The chain employs TRBV27 and TRBJ1-2; TRBD1 might be the D (5 bases). V was clipped by 5 bases and J by 3 bases, with 10 bases between them. Germline values: CDR1 MNHEY, CDR2 SMNVEV (reference sequence). CDR3 length: 13 amino acids. CDR3 sequence (DNA): TGTGCCAGCAGTAAGGACACTGACTATGGCTACACCTTC. This gives the protein CASSKDTDYGYTF.

V usage is TRBV5-8 and J usage is TRBJ1-4, with 7 nucleotides matching TRBD1. With V trimmed by 0 bases and J by 6 bases, 2 bases remained unmatched. Germline CDR1 SGHTS, CDR2 YDEGEE. The CDR3 covers 14 residues. The CDR3 is CASSLGQGYEKLFF. The CDR3 DNA reads as TGTGCCAGCAGCTTGGGACAGGGTTATGAAAAACTGTTTTTT.

The CDR3, as DNA: TGTGCCAGCAATCCCCCGGGGACTAGCTCCTACGAGCAGTACTTC. Translation gives CASNPPGTSSYEQYF. The rearrangement joins TRBV28 to TRBJ2-7, with 8 bases identical to TRBD2. Unmatched junction bases numbered 8, after V lost 7 bases and J lost 0 bases. The CDR3 runs to 15 residues. CDR1 MDHEN and CDR2 SYDVKM come from the germline V gene.

The chain has TRBV3-1 (or the pseudogene TRBV3-2) and TRBJ2-1; a possible D gene is TRBD2 (5 bases). CDR3 size: 17 residues. V was trimmed by 0 bases and J by 3 bases, leaving 15 bases between them. In germline, CDR1 is LGHDT, CDR2 YNNKEL (reference sequence). The CDR3 coding sequence is TGTGCCAGCAGCCAAGATCGGGCGGGCTCCAACTACAATGAGCAGTTCTTC. Translating gives CASSQDRAGSNYNEQFF.

This clone was detected only once. This CDR3 is CASSESPPGSNSGNTIYF. CDR3 nucleotides: TGTGCCAGCAGTGAATCTCCCCCGGGGTCGAACTCTGGAAACACCATATATTTT. The rearrangement links TRBV25-1 to TRBJ1-3; D not certain. The V end was cut by 1 base, the J end by 0 bases, with 16 bases between. The germline V gene encodes CDR1 MGHDK and CDR2 SYGVNS. The CDR3 runs 18 residues.

This chain links TRBV27 with TRBJ2-7, with D unresolved. Germline V lookup: CDR1 MNHEY, CDR2 SMNVEV (reference sequence). Trimming took off 2 bases at V and 2 bases at J, with 16 bases between the two ends. This CDR3 region has 16 residues. The CDR3: CASSLRSSPSTYEQYF. CDR3 in DNA: TGTGCCAGCAGTTTACGCAGTAGCCCCTCCACCTACGAGCAGTACTTC.

This clone was observed a single time. The V and J genes are TRBV27 and TRBJ2-1, with 7 bases fitting TRBD1. CDR1 and CDR2 from the germline V gene are MNHEY and SMNVEV (reference sequence). Losses at the gene ends were 10 bases for V and 5 bases for J; bases not matched to a gene: 8. This CDR3 is built from 13 residues. CDR3 nucleotide sequence: TGTGCCACCTCCGGGACAGATAACAATGAGCAGTTCTTC. This gives the protein CATSGTDNNEQFF.

This clone occurred a few times. The V and J genes are TRBV6-5 and TRBJ2-2; the match to TRBD2 covers 9 bases. The ends lost 8 bases at V and 6 bases at J; junction bases unmatched: 10. CDR1 is MNHEY and CDR2 is SVGAGI in the germline V gene. The CDR3 is made up of 15 amino acids. DNA for the CDR3: TGTGCCAGCGCCCGCGTAGCGGGAGCTTCCGGGGAGCTGTTTTTT. Encoded protein: CASARVAGASGELFF.

This clone showed up just a few times. The CDR3 bases are TGTGCCAGCAGCTTACAGGTCGGTCAGCCCCAGCATTTT. Its translation is CASSLQVGQPQHF. The V and J genes are TRBV7-6 and TRBJ1-5; D is uncertain. Trimming pared 2 bases from V and 6 bases from J, leaving 8 bases between. This CDR3 is built from 13 residues. Germline V gives CDR1 SGHVS, CDR2 FNYEAQ.

The gene calls are TRBV6-5 and TRBJ1-1, with 9 bases matching TRBD1. Germline V gene sequence: CDR1 MNHEY, CDR2 SVGAGI. The CDR3 sequence is 12 residues long. J gave up 11 bases and V 4 bases, and 5 bases lay outside the gene matches. This CDR3 is CASSFDRGTAFF. DNA for the CDR3: TGTGCCAGCAGTTTCGACAGGGGGACGGCTTTCTTT.

The count of this clone is one. The chain has TRBV10-3 and TRBJ2-6; TRBD2 matches 8 bases. V was clipped by 6 bases and J by 10 bases; unmatched bases: 11. CDR1 is ENHRY, CDR2 SYGVKD, per germline. The CDR3 spans 15 residues. As DNA, the CDR3 is TGTGCCATCAGAGCAGTGGCGGGAGGTCTTAACGTCCTGACTTTC. This codes for CAIRAVAGGLNVLTF.

The chain joins TRBV14 to TRBJ1-1; D may be TRBD1 (5 bases). This CDR3 has 12 amino acids. Trimming pared 3 bases from V and 10 bases from J, leaving 12 bases between. The germline gives CDR1 SGHDN, CDR2 FVKESK. The CDR3 loop is CASSHDSRSAFF. DNA of the CDR3: TGTGCCAGCAGCCACGACAGCCGCTCAGCTTTCTTT.

The chain combines TRBV20-1 with TRBJ2-7; D is uncertain. Trimming removed 4 bases from V and 2 bases from J, with 6 bases in between. CDR3 length: 11 residues. The V gene's germline CDR1 is DFQATT and CDR2 SNEGSKA (reference sequence). This CDR3 is CSATGPYEQYF. The CDR3 nucleotides are TGCAGTGCTACAGGCCCCTACGAGCAGTACTTC.

In its sample, this clone was seen once. The chain couples TRBV11-3 to TRBJ1-3; 7 bases line up with TRBD1. Unmatched junction bases numbered 0, after V lost 3 bases and J lost 7 bases. This CDR3 has 12 amino acids. Germline values: CDR1 SGHNT, CDR2 YENEEA. The CDR3 protein is CASSLTGNTIYF. As DNA, the CDR3 is TGTGCCAGCAGCTTGACAGGGAACACCATATATTTT.